This is a list of T cell receptor beta chains from one sample in a study of monozygotic twins with inflammatory bowel disease. Reanalyzing the 5' RACE reads, TCRdb keeps one entry per CDR3 protein, without DNA. This table lists roughly 90,000 distinct CDR3 sequences. Sequencing used blood. These receptors all stem from a human donor with ulcerative colitis or Crohn's disease, or a healthy co-twin of an affected twin (not recorded which). CDR3s include the opening cysteine and the closing phenylalanine or tryptophan. Where a row states a size, it is once, few, many or the class of an expanded clone; other rows omit it.

TRBJ2-4 | . | TRBV6-5 | CASSYRGVNIQYF
TRBJ2-1 | . | TRBV10-3 | CAISPIVAAYNEQFF
TRBJ2-3 | . | TRBV7-8 | CASRRYTGSTDTQYF
TRBJ1-1 | . | TRBV11-3 | CASSFSGEGTEAFF
TRBJ1-2 | . | TRBV20-1 | CSARSPEINYGYTF
TRBJ2-7 | . | TRBV5-1 | CASSKQGSSYEQYF
TRBJ2-3 | . | TRBV10-3 | CAINGGGSTDTQYF
TRBJ1-5 | . | TRBV5-1 | CASSLRGRVDQPQHF
TRBJ2-5 | . | TRBV12-3/TRBV12-4 | CASSLGPNEETQYF
TRBJ2-3 | . | TRBV28 | CASSLPGLASDTQYF
TRBJ2-3 | . | TRBV20-1 | CSARRGGGVTDTQYF
TRBJ2-5 | . | TRBV9 | CASSLDEETQYF
TRBJ2-7 | . | TRBV15 | CATSRDFTLPWAARAYEQYF
TRBJ1-4 | . | TRBV2 | CASSPGQISEKLFF
TRBJ2-7 | . | TRBV7-2 | CASSSSRDYPYEQYF
TRBJ2-1 | . | TRBV7-9 | CASTNRGGGAYEQFF
TRBJ2-7 | . | TRBV29-1 | CSVERGGDEQYF
TRBJ2-5 | . | TRBV12-3/TRBV12-4 | CASRSGTPSGETQYF
TRBJ2-2 | medium-sized | TRBV20-1 | CSAGQRELVTGELFF
TRBJ2-5 | . | TRBV6-6 | CASSYLETQYF
TRBJ2-1 | . | TRBV11-2 | CASSLEGAGRQFF
TRBJ1-3 | . | TRBV7-3 | CASSLTGGGNTIYF
TRBJ2-2 | . | TRBV7-3 | CASSPQIQGEYGELFF
TRBJ1-6 | . | TRBV20-1 | CSARGQGAIPSPLHF
TRBJ2-1 | . | TRBV5-1 | CASRTIAGGYNEQFF
TRBJ2-1 | . | TRBV5-1 | CASSLGGSGGYEQFF
TRBJ1-2 | . | TRBV11-2 | CASSSLQRVSYGYTF
TRBJ2-3 | . | TRBV6-5 | CASSYSWADTQYF
TRBJ2-3 | . | TRBV12-3/TRBV12-4 | CASSLRTGNTDTQYF
TRBJ2-7 | . | TRBV5-5 | CASSYGTAYEQYF
TRBJ2-7 | . | TRBV20-1 | CSARESARYEQYF
TRBJ2-1 | . | TRBV9 | CASSVYRSSYNEQFF
TRBJ1-2 | . | TRBV29-1 | CSVAPQPGQGYTF
TRBJ2-7 | . | TRBV7-9 | CASSPGRASYEQYF
TRBJ2-7 | . | TRBV10-3 | CAISADSSYEQYF
TRBJ2-2 | . | TRBV11-2 | CASSYRGVANTGELFF
TRBJ2-5 | . | TRBV10-3 | CAIRPGTGSGETQYF
TRBJ1-1 | . | TRBV6-6 | CASKGGPTEAFF
TRBJ2-5 | . | TRBV5-1 | CASSSQGVETQYF
TRBJ1-5 | . | TRBV5-6 | CASSPGGDNQPQHF
TRBJ1-1 | . | TRBV12-3/TRBV12-4 | CASRTGTKNTEAFF
TRBJ2-3 | . | TRBV27 | CASSLSATDTQYF
TRBJ2-4 | . | TRBV20-1 | CSAAAQTKNIQYF
TRBJ2-3 | . | TRBV5-1 | CASKEGDTDTQYF
TRBJ1-2 | . | TRBV5-6 | CASSLVSVGDKSYTF
TRBJ2-7 | . | TRBV5-1 | CASSLPSGAYEQYF